Following are 18 T cell receptor beta chains from one sample sequenced in a study of T cell responses to AZD1222 COVID-19 vaccine. This table comes from immunoSEQ multiplex PCR, and its TCRdb copy is limited to in-frame clones, with some not included. The table includes more than 250,000 clones, more than 85% detected once. The sequenced sample was peripheral blood, obtained on day 0 of AZD1222 vaccination. The receptor source for this set is an adult in good health.

The chain joins TRBV5-6 to TRBJ2-7; the D gene is possibly TRBD1 (6 bases). The V gene lost 4 bases and the J gene lost 2 bases, with 16 bases spanning the gap. From germline, CDR1 is SGHDT and CDR2 YYEEEE. The CDR3 is made up of 15 amino acids. In DNA, the CDR3 is TGTGCCAGCAGCCAGAGAGACAGGTGGCCCTACGAGCAGTACTTC. Amino acids: CASSQRDRWPYEQYF.

DNA of the CDR3: TGTGCCAGCAGTTCTTCAGGGCCCACCTACGAGCAGTACTTC. Encoded protein: CASSSSGPTYEQYF. This chain joins TRBV27 and TRBJ2-7; TRBD1 might be the D (5 bases). From germline, CDR1 is MNHEY and CDR2 SMNVEV (reference sequence). The CDR3 loop spans 14 amino acids. The ends were cut back, 4 bases at V and 2 bases at J, with 12 bases in the middle.

The chain employs TRBV19 and TRBJ2-1; 9 nucleotides align to TRBD2. The V gene end was trimmed by 4 bases and the J gene end by 6 bases; junction bases not matched to a gene: 10. Germline loops: CDR1 LNHDA, CDR2 SQIVND (reference sequence). The CDR3 loop spans 16 amino acids. CDR3: CASSRRKREAVNEQFF. CDR3 in DNA: TGTGCCAGTAGTAGGAGGAAGCGGGAGGCGGTCAATGAGCAGTTCTTC.

The CDR3 DNA sequence: TGTGCCAGCAGCGGGGGACAGGGCGACAATGAGCAGTTCTTC. Its protein product is CASSGGQGDNEQFF. The chain links TRBV2 to TRBJ2-1; 9 positions agree with TRBD1. There are 14 residues in the CDR3. V was pared by 6 bases and J by 5 bases, with 5 bases of the junction left unmatched. Germline-derived CDR1 and CDR2 are SNHLY and FYNNEI. The whole variable domain, remainder taken from reference TRBV2 and TRBJ2-1, is EPEVTQTPSHQVTQMGQEVILRCVPISNHLYFYWYRQILGQKVEFLVSFYNNEISEKSEIFDDQFSVERPDGSNFTLKIRSTKLEDSAMYFCASSGGQGDNEQFFGPGTRLTVL.

V is TRBV28 and J is TRBJ1-2, with TRBD1 as a possible D gene (6 bases). Germline V CDR1 and CDR2: MDHEN, SYDVKM. With 3 bases removed from V and 4 bases from J, the gap between germline ends came to 12 bases. This CDR3 is 14 amino acids long. CDR3 loop: CASSFRQAGYGYTF. The CDR3 nucleotides are TGTGCCAGCAGTTTCCGACAGGCGGGCTATGGCTACACCTTC.

The rearrangement links TRBV5-1 to TRBJ1-6; perhaps TRBD1 as D (5 bases). Germline CDR1 and CDR2: SGHRS and YFSETQ. The CDR3 runs to 17 residues. Trimming took 0 bases from V and 1 from J, leaving 11 bases between them. CDR3: CASSLGRVTSYNSPLHF. The CDR3 DNA reads TGCGCCAGCAGCTTGGGCAGGGTTACTTCCTATAATTCACCCCTCCACTTT.

The V and J genes are TRBV2 and TRBJ1-1; TRBD1 might be the D (5 bases). The CDR3 runs 14 residues. The germline V gene encodes CDR1 SNHLY and CDR2 FYNNEI. Trimming pared 6 bases from V and 4 bases from J, leaving 15 bases between. The DNA of the CDR3 is TGTGCCAGCAGGGACGGGGGAGTCGGCACTGAAGCTTTCTTT. This translates into CASRDGGVGTEAFF. The entire variable domain, with the rest obtained from reference TRBV2 and TRBJ1-1, is as follows: EPEVTQTPSHQVTQMGQEVILRCVPISNHLYFYWYRQILGQKVEFLVSFYNNEISEKSEIFDDQFSVERPDGSNFTLKIRSTKLEDSAMYFCASRDGGVGTEAFFGQGTRLTVV.

This CDR3 is CASSELGGAGDTQYF. The CDR3 DNA reads as TGTGCCAGCAGTGAGTTAGGGGGCGCAGGAGATACGCAGTATTTT. The chain uses TRBV2 and TRBJ2-3; the match to TRBD1 covers 7 bases. The CDR3 has 15 amino acids. CDR1 is SNHLY, CDR2 FYNNEI, per germline. Germline trimming cut 3 bases from V and 5 bases from J; bases unmatched to any gene: 8.

The chain recombines TRBV5-4 with TRBJ2-1; D perhaps matches TRBD1 (6 bases). V dropped 6 bases and J dropped 7 bases, with 17 bases sitting between them. This CDR3 has 14 amino acids. Germline V gene lookup returns CDR1 SGHNT and CDR2 YYREEE (reference sequence). CDR3 sequence reads: CASTVIQGPNEQFF. The CDR3 DNA follows: TGTGCCAGCACCGTGATACAGGGCCCGAATGAGCAGTTCTTC.

The J gene is TRBJ1-4, the V gene TRBV2; 9 positions agree with TRBD1. After removal of 6 bases from V and 7 bases from J, the junction contained 12 bases not matched to a gene. The CDR3 sequence is 16 residues long. Germline V gene lookup returns CDR1 SNHLY and CDR2 FYNNEI. The DNA of the CDR3 is TGTGCCAGCAGCGCCCCGGGACAGGGAGTAGGTGAAAAACTGTTTTTT. It codes for CASSAPGQGVGEKLFF. Variable domain in full (rest from reference TRBV2 and TRBJ1-4): EPEVTQTPSHQVTQMGQEVILRCVPISNHLYFYWYRQILGQKVEFLVSFYNNEISEKSEIFDDQFSVERPDGSNFTLKIRSTKLEDSAMYFCASSAPGQGVGEKLFFGSGTQLSVL.

This chain joins TRBV5-1 and TRBJ1-1; TRBD1 matches at 7 bases. The CDR3 is made up of 15 amino acids. Germline assignment: CDR1 SGHRS and CDR2 YFSETQ. The V gene end was trimmed by 0 bases and the J gene end by 6 bases; junction bases not matched to a gene: 8. The CDR3 loop reads CASSLGTSGGAEAFF. CDR3 nucleotide sequence: TGCGCCAGCAGCTTGGGGACCTCAGGGGGGGCTGAAGCTTTCTTT.

The V and J genes are TRBV24-1 and TRBJ1-2, with D perhaps TRBD1 (6 bases). Germline V CDR1 and CDR2: KGHDR, SFDVKD. This CDR3 is 14 amino acids long. Trimming shortened V by 3 bases and J by 7 bases, and 14 bases separated the two germline ends. The CDR3 loop reads CATSDGSGAGGYTF. CDR3 bases: TGTGCCACCAGTGATGGTTCAGGGGCGGGTGGCTACACCTTC.

The genes are TRBV5-1 and TRBJ1-1; unclear D gene. Germline V gives CDR1 SGHRS, CDR2 YFSETQ. V was shortened by 1 base and J by 1 base, with 11 bases between the two germline ends. The CDR3 sequence is 15 residues long. As DNA, the CDR3 is TGCGCCAGCAGCTTGCTTACACAGCCGAACACTGAAGCTTTCTTT. Translated: CASSLLTQPNTEAFF.

V is TRBV19 and J is TRBJ1-5, with D perhaps matching TRBD1 (6 bases). Germline loops: CDR1 LNHDA, CDR2 SQIVND (reference sequence). V dropped 1 base and J dropped 2 bases, with 12 bases sitting between them. There are 16 residues in the CDR3. The CDR3 nucleotides read TGTGCCAGTAGTATAGGGGGGGGCATGGGCAATCAGCCCCAGCATTTT. Translated, it gives CASSIGGGMGNQPQHF.

With respect to this clone: The same CDR3 can be traced to other DNA sequences in this sample. The V call is TRBV19, the J call TRBJ2-3; TRBD1 matches at 7 bases. V lost 3 bases and J lost 3; bases outside the gene matches: 3. The CDR3 length is 14 residues. Per the germline V gene, CDR1 is LNHDA and CDR2 is SQIVND (reference sequence). As DNA, the CDR3 is TGTGCCAGTAGTATTGCAGGGGGAACAGATACGCAGTATTTT. Translation: CASSIAGGTDTQYF.

The V and J genes are TRBV3-1 (or the pseudogene TRBV3-2) and TRBJ1-1; no reliable D call. V gave up 1 base and J gave up 6 bases, with 12 bases separating them. Germline CDR1 LGHDT, CDR2 YNNKEL (reference sequence). The CDR3 contains 14 residues. The CDR3 here is CASSQALTRAEAFF. CDR3 nucleotide sequence: TGTGCCAGCAGCCAAGCGCTTACGAGGGCTGAAGCTTTCTTT.

This clone was found once. Within the sample, other DNA sequences also encode this same CDR3. The chain uses TRBV5-1 and TRBJ2-2; D unresolved. Trimming pared 0 bases from V and 4 bases from J, leaving 4 bases between. The CDR3 has 13 residues. Germline V gene lookup returns CDR1 SGHRS and CDR2 YFSETQ. For the CDR3, the DNA is TGCGCCAGCAGCTTGGCGGCCACCGGGGAGCTGTTTTTT. It translates to CASSLAATGELFF.

J is TRBJ2-7 and V is TRBV23-1; 10 bases map to TRBD1. TRBV23-1 qualifies as an ORF whose function is uncertain. This CDR3 is 16 amino acids long. V shed 6 bases, J shed 5 bases, and the junction held 13 bases outside the gene matches. The CDR3: CASSRPAGTGDHEQYF. The CDR3 DNA follows: TGCGCCAGCAGCCGCCCAGCCGGGACAGGGGACCACGAGCAGTACTTC.